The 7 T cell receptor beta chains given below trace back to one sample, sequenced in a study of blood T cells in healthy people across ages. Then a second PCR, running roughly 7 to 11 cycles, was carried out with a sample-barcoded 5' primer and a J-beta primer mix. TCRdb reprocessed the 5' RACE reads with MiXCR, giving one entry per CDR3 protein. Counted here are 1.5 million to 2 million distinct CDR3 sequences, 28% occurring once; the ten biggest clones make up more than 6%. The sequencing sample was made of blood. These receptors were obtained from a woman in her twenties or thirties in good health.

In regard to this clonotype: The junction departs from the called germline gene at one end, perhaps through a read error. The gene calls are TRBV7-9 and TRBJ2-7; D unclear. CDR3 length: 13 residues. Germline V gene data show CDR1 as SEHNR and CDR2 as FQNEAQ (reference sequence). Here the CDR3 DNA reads TGTGCCAGCAGCTTAATCGCTGGGAACGAGCGGTACTTC. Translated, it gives CASSLIAGNERYF.

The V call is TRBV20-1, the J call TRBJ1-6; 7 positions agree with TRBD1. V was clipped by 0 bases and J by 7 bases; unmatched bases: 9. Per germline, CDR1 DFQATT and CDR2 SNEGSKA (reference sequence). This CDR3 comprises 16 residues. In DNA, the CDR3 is TGCAGTGCTAGAGACATCAGGGGGAGGCCCAATTCACCCCTCCACTTT. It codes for CSARDIRGRPNSPLHF.

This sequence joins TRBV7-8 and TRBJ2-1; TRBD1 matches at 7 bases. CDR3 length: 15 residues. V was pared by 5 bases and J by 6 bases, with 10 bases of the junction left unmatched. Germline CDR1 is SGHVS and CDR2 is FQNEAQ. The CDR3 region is CASSLGQMSLNEQFF. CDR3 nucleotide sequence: TGTGCCAGCAGCCTGGGACAGATGAGCCTCAATGAGCAGTTCTTC.

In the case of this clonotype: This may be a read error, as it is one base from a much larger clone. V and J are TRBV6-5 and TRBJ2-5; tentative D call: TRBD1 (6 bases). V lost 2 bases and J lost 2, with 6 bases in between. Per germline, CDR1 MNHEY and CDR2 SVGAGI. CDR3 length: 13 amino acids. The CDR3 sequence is CASSYGQQETQYF. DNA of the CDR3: TGTGCCAGCAGTTACGGACAGCAAGAGACCCAGTACTTC.

In DNA form, the CDR3 reads TGTGCCAGCACCCGGGACAGGGGGCTTCACGAGCAGTACTTC. Amino acid sequence: CASTRDRGLHEQYF. J is TRBJ2-7 and V is TRBV12-3 or TRBV12-4; 12 positions match TRBD1. The length of the CDR3 is 14 residues. V lost 7 bases, J lost 5 bases, and 6 bases stayed unmatched.

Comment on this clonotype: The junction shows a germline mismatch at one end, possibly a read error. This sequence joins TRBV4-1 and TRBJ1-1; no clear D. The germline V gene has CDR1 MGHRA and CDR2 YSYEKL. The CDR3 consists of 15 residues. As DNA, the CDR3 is TGCGCCAGCAGCCAAGGCGGGTCCTGGAGGGCTGAAACTTTCTTT. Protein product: CASSQGGSWRAETFF.

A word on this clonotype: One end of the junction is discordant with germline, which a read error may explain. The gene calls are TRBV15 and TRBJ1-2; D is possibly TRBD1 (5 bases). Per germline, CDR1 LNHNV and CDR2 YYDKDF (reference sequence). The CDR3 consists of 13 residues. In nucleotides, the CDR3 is TGTGTCACCAGCCAGGACACCAACTATGGCTACACCTTC. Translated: CVTSQDTNYGYTF.